A single sample gave rise to the 11 T cell receptor beta chains below, sequenced in a study of blood T cell repertoires in COVID-19. The data were produced by immunoSEQ multiplex PCR, yet TCRdb's version contains in-frame clones alone and is incomplete. Seen here are around 140,000 clones, about nine tenths observed once, and the top ten hold roughly 4.3%. The sequencing input was PBMCs or T cells enriched from blood (not recorded which). These receptors came from a middle-aged man who had recovered from COVID-19.

V gene TRBV3-1 (or the pseudogene TRBV3-2) combines with J gene TRBJ1-3, with 7 bases identical to TRBD1. Germline V gene lookup returns CDR1 LGHDT and CDR2 YNNKEL (reference sequence). The V gene end was trimmed by 4 bases and the J gene end by 3 bases; junction bases not matched to a gene: 3. The CDR3 sequence is 14 residues long. This CDR3 reads CASSRGQNGNTIYF. CDR3 bases: TGTGCCAGCAGCCGGGGACAGAATGGAAACACCATATATTTT.

V usage is TRBV27 and J usage is TRBJ2-1, with 13 bases identical to TRBD2. The V gene end was trimmed by 4 bases and the J gene end by 7 bases; junction bases not matched to a gene: 7. CDR3 size: 16 residues. Germline values: CDR1 MNHEY, CDR2 SMNVEV (reference sequence). In nucleotides, the CDR3 is TGTGCCAGCAGTTCCCCGACTAGCGGGAGGAGTAATGAGCAGTTCTTC. Amino acid sequence: CASSSPTSGRSNEQFF.

V gene TRBV5-4 combines with J gene TRBJ2-6; D not certain. The CDR3 spans 15 residues. V dropped 0 bases and J dropped 0 bases, with 4 bases sitting between them. Germline values: CDR1 SGHNT, CDR2 YYREEE (reference sequence). CDR3 in DNA: TGTGCCAGCAGCTTGGATCTCTCTGGGGCCAACGTCCTGACTTTC. Amino acid sequence: CASSLDLSGANVLTF.

The V call is TRBV2, the J call TRBJ2-7; 10 bases are shared with TRBD1. Trimming removed 0 bases from V and 4 bases from J; junction bases left unmatched: 3. The CDR3 covers 15 residues. Germline V gene data show CDR1 as SNHLY and CDR2 as FYNNEI. CDR3 nucleotides: TGTGCCAGCAGTGAAGCGGACAGGGGGAAGTACGAGCAGTACTTC. Protein: CASSEADRGKYEQYF.

The rearrangement joins TRBV27 to TRBJ1-1, with D possibly being TRBD1 (6 bases). CDR1 and CDR2 from the germline V gene are MNHEY and SMNVEV (reference sequence). Trimming stripped 5 bases from V and 5 bases from J, with 18 bases between. This CDR3 contains 15 residues. The CDR3 nucleotides read TGTGCCAGCAGTGACAGGCCTTTGGCTGGTACTGAAGCTTTCTTT. It is translated as CASSDRPLAGTEAFF.

The chain uses TRBV4-3 and TRBJ1-2; unclear D gene. Germline CDR1 LGHNA, CDR2 YSLEER. Trimming took off 1 base at V and 0 bases at J, with 6 bases between the two ends. The CDR3 extends over 14 amino acids. The CDR3 nucleotides read TGCGCCAGCAGCCAAGGTGCAGCTAACTATGGCTACACCTTC. Translation: CASSQGAANYGYTF.

The rearrangement joins TRBV6-5 to TRBJ2-1; a weak D match, TRBD1 (6 bases). The CDR3 covers 13 residues. Trimming took 11 bases from V and 7 from J, leaving 18 bases between them. Per the germline V gene, CDR1 is MNHEY and CDR2 is SVGAGI. DNA for the CDR3: TGTGCCGCTGGGGGCAGGGTGGCGAATGAGCAGTTCTTC. It codes for CAAGGRVANEQFF.

CDR3 loop: CASSKGQVPTGELFF. CDR3 bases: TGTGCCAGCAGCAAGGGACAGGTCCCCACCGGGGAGCTGTTTTTT. The V call is TRBV5-4, the J call TRBJ2-2, with TRBD1 matching 8 bases. The CDR3 has 15 residues. Germline V gives CDR1 SGHNT, CDR2 YYREEE (reference sequence). J lost 4 bases, V lost 4 bases, and 6 bases had no gene match.

The J gene is TRBJ1-4, the V gene TRBV28, with 9 positions matching TRBD1. The germline V gene has CDR1 MDHEN and CDR2 SYDVKM. V shed 4 bases and J 1 base; nucleotides not matched to a gene: 7. The CDR3 has 17 amino acids. CDR3 in DNA: TGTGCCAGCAGTTCGGGAGGGACAGGGATAACTAATGAAAAACTGTTTTTT. Translating gives CASSSGGTGITNEKLFF.

In nucleotides, the CDR3 is TGTGCCAGCAGCTGGCAGGGGGGTACCGGGGAGCTGTTTTTT. This gives the protein CASSWQGGTGELFF. V usage is TRBV7-2 and J usage is TRBJ2-2; TRBD1 might be the D (7 bases). Germline CDR1 SGHTA, CDR2 FQGNSA. CDR3 length: 14 residues. Deletions cut 4 bases from V and 5 bases from J, with 11 bases between.

V and J are TRBV25-1 and TRBJ2-3; D gene uncertain. The CDR3 totals 16 residues. V was cut by 4 bases and J by 0 bases, with 14 bases left in between. Germline CDR1 MGHDK, CDR2 SYGVNS. The CDR3 nucleotides read TGTGCCAGCAGTGGGCCCGACATGTCTAGCACAGATACGCAGTATTTT. This sequence encodes CASSGPDMSSTDTQYF.